These 9 T cell receptor beta chains came from one sample sequenced in a study of shared clonotypes between healthy human individuals. Naive-designated CD8 cells lacked CD45RO, were positively enriched for CCR7, and omitted terminally differentiated effector memory CD45RA+ cells. The protocol was immunoSEQ multiplex PCR, while the TCRdb copy is restricted to in-frame clones and leaves out a portion. Found here are approximately 720,000 clones, about 90% of them singletons; the top ten hold approximately 22%. The sample comprised naive CD8+ T cells sorted from blood. All receptors derive from a young man in good health.

This rearrangement joins TRBV15 to TRBJ2-4; 8 positions agree with TRBD1. Trimming at V came to 5 bases and at J to 0 bases, leaving 15 bases not matched to a gene. The length of the CDR3 is 19 residues. The germline V gene encodes CDR1 LNHNV and CDR2 YYDKDF (reference sequence). DNA for the CDR3: TGTGCCACCAGCCCCCAGGGACAGGCGGCGGGACTAGCCAAAAACATTCAGTACTTC. This encodes CATSPQGQAAGLAKNIQYF.

Of note for this clone: Other DNA sequences in the same sample also yield this CDR3. CDR3 bases: TGTGCCAGCAGTTTGGGCGGGAGCTACAATGAGCAGTTCTTC. Translated, it gives CASSLGGSYNEQFF. V is TRBV27 and J is TRBJ2-1; 7 nucleotides line up with TRBD2. The V and J ends lost 3 bases and 3 bases, in that order; junction bases with no gene match: 2. Germline V gene data show CDR1 as MNHEY and CDR2 as SMNVEV (reference sequence). The CDR3 contains 14 residues.

The genes are TRBV13 and TRBJ2-1; D is uncertain. Germline assignment: CDR1 PRHDT and CDR2 FYEKMQ (reference sequence). CDR3 length equals 11 residues. Trimming left V 5 bases short and J 5 bases short, with 4 bases between. The CDR3: CASSADNEQFF. CDR3 bases: TGTGCCAGCAGCGCCGACAATGAGCAGTTCTTC.

V and J are TRBV6-5 and TRBJ2-1, with D maybe TRBD1 (6 bases). Germline assignment: CDR1 MNHEY and CDR2 SVGAGI. Trimming cost V 0 bases and J 0 bases, with 9 bases left between them. The CDR3 has 16 amino acids. The CDR3, as DNA: TGTGCCAGCAGTTACTCCGGACAGCGCTCCTACAATGAGCAGTTCTTC. This codes for CASSYSGQRSYNEQFF.

V gene TRBV4-1 combines with J gene TRBJ2-1; 7 nucleotides align to TRBD2. After removal of 5 bases from V and 7 bases from J, the junction contained 8 bases not matched to a gene. CDR1 and CDR2 from the germline V gene are MGHRA and YSYEKL. The CDR3 totals 14 residues. CDR3 sequence (DNA): TGCGCCAGCAGCTCCAGGGAGGGTGGGAATGAGCAGTTCTTC. Amino acid sequence: CASSSREGGNEQFF.

The chain recombines TRBV27 with TRBJ2-7; D is uncertain. The germline gives CDR1 MNHEY, CDR2 SMNVEV (reference sequence). The CDR3 is made up of 13 amino acids. The V end lost 4 bases, the J end lost 2 bases, and 9 bases lay between the germline ends. For the CDR3, the DNA is TGTGCCAGCAGTTCACATAACACCTACGAGCAGTACTTC. Translating gives CASSSHNTYEQYF.

This chain links TRBV9 with TRBJ2-7, with D possibly TRBD2 on 7 matching bases. Germline lookup yields CDR1 SGDLS and CDR2 YYNGEE. Trimming cost V 0 bases and J 2 bases, with 9 bases left between them. The CDR3 runs to 14 residues. The CDR3: CASSVEGGTYEQYF. In DNA form, the CDR3 reads TGTGCCAGCAGCGTAGAGGGGGGGACCTACGAGCAGTACTTC. The variable domain in full, completed from reference TRBV9 and TRBJ2-7, reads DSGVTQTPKHLITATGQRVTLRCSPRSGDLSVYWYQQSLDQGLQFLIQYYNGEERAKGNILERFSAQQFPDLHSELNLSSLELGDSALYFCASSVEGGTYEQYFGPGTRLTVT.

This chain connects TRBV15 to TRBJ1-4; D ambiguous. The ends were cut back, 4 bases at V and 3 bases at J, with 12 bases in the middle. CDR1 LNHNV and CDR2 YYDKDF come from the germline V gene (reference sequence). This CDR3 comprises 15 residues. CDR3 coding DNA: TGTGCCACCAGCACGGAAAGGGCCCCTAATGAAAAACTGTTTTTT. As protein: CATSTERAPNEKLFF.

This clone has only one observation. V gene TRBV6-4 combines with J gene TRBJ2-1, with 12 bases that match TRBD2. CDR3 length equals 16 residues. Trimming took 1 base from V and 7 from J; bases not matched to a gene: 5. Germline CDR1 and CDR2: MRHNA and SNTAGT. This CDR3 reads CASSDWLAGGPNEQFF. DNA of the CDR3: TGTGCCAGCAGTGACTGGCTAGCGGGAGGGCCTAATGAGCAGTTCTTC.